Below, 2 T cell receptor beta chains from the same sample are listed, as sequenced in a study of cytomegalovirus exposure and HLA in healthy donors. Assay used: immunoSEQ multiplex PCR; TCRdb lists only in-frame clones, some missing. The table has tens of thousands of clones, roughly 96% seen once. The sample taken for sequencing was PBMCs. The receptors shown here come from a man younger than 35 in good health and CMV-seronegative.

The J gene is TRBJ1-6, the V gene TRBV6-5; D not certain. The germline V gene has CDR1 MNHEY and CDR2 SVGAGI. V was cut by 5 bases and J by 4 bases, with 9 bases left in between. The CDR3 is made up of 14 amino acids. The CDR3 here is CASSTSKYNSPLHF. The DNA for the CDR3 is TGTGCCAGCAGTACTTCTAAATATAATTCACCCCTCCACTTT.

This chain uses TRBV12-5 with TRBJ1-4; D not certain. Germline-derived CDR1 and CDR2 are LGHNT and FRNRAP. The CDR3 extends over 14 amino acids. The ends were cut back, 5 bases at V and 8 bases at J, with 15 bases in the middle. In nucleotides, the CDR3 is TGTGCTAGTGGTGCGGACTTCCAAGGGGAAAAACTGTTTTTT. Translation gives CASGADFQGEKLFF.